This TCR beta chain was identified in a study of OX40 agonist ivuxolimab in advanced cancers. Across the study: Cohort: 80% to 85% men, mean age 60, aged about 23 to 79. Two cutaneous melanoma patients and one hepatocellular carcinoma patient, three in all, had partial responses. General observations from the study: On average, CD8+ T cells had more expanded clones than CD4+. Some nonresponders likewise displayed low normalized T-cell clonal expansion.

About this clone: Its matching antigen is unknown.

Assay: immunoSEQ multiplex PCR; the TCRdb copy retains only in-frame clones and omits some. The data show some 65,000 clones, 85% seen once. In germline, CDR1 is SNHLY, CDR2 FYNNEI. This CDR3 is built from 16 residues. V was clipped by 5 bases and J by 2 bases; unmatched bases: 8. V is TRBV2 and J is TRBJ1-5; 8 bases map to TRBD1. The sequencing used CD4+ or CD8+ T cells sorted from blood, collected in a trial of the OX40 agonist ivuxolimab. The clonotype comes from an adult with an advanced solid tumor such as melanoma, head and neck, liver or kidney cancer. This CDR3 reads CASSLRTGSGNQPQHF. The CDR3 region has the DNA TGTGCCAGCAGTCTTAGGACAGGGTCGGGCAATCAGCCCCAGCATTTT.